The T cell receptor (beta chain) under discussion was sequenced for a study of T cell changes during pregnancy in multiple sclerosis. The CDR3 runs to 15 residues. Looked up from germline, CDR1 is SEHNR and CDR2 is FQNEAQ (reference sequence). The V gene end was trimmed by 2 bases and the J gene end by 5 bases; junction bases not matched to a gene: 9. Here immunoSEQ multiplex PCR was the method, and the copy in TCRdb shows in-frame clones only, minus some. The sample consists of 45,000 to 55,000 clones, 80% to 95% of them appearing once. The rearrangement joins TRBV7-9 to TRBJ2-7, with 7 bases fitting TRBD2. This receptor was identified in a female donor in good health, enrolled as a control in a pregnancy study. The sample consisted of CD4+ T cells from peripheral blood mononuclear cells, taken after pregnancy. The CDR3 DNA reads TGTGCCAGCAGCTTATTTGGTGGACTAGTAGACGAGCAGTACTTC. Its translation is CASSLFGGLVDEQYF.